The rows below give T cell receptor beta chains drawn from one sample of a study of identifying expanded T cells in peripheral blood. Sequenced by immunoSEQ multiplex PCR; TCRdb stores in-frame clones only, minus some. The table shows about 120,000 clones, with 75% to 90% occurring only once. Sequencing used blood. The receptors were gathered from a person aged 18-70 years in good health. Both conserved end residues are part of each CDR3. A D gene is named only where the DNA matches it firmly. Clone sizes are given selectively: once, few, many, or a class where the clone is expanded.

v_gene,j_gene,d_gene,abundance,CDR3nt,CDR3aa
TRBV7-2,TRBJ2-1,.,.,TGTGCCAGCAGCTTATCATATCTTAGACAGAACTACAATGAGCAGTTCTTC,CASSLSYLRQNYNEQFF
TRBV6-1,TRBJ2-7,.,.,TGTGCCAGCAGTGTAAGGTTGATCTACGAGCAGTACTTC,CASSVRLIYEQYF
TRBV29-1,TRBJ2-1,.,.,TGCAGCGTTGACAGACTAGTTGGCAACAATGAGCAGTTCTTC,CSVDRLVGNNEQFF
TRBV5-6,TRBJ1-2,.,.,TGTGCCAGCAGCTTAGCAGGCCTATATGGCTACACCTTC,CASSLAGLYGYTF
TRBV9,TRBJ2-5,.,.,TGTGCCAGCAGCGTAGGGAGTCTGGAAGAGACCCAGTACTTC,CASSVGSLEETQYF
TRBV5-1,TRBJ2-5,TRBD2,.,TGTGCCAGCAGCTTCGCGGGGGGGCCCGGTGAGACCCAGTACTTC,CASSFAGGPGETQYF
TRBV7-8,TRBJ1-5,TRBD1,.,TGTGCCAGCAGCTTAAGGGACAGGGAGATCAGCAATCAGCCCCAGCATTTT,CASSLRDREISNQPQHF
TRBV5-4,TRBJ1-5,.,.,TGCGCCAGCAGCCAAGAAAGGTGGAATCAGCCCCAGCATTTT,CASSQERWNQPQHF
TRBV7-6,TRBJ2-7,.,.,TGTGCCAGCAGCTTAACCGGGACTGGGACGGGCGAGCAGTACTTC,CASSLTGTGTGEQYF
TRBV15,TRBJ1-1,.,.,TGTGCCACCAGCGGCCTTTTGGGACCGCTGAACACTGAAGCTTTCTTT,CATSGLLGPLNTEAFF
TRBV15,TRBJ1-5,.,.,TGTGCCACCAGCGGAACAGGGACGAGCAATCAGCCCCAGCATTTT,CATSGTGTSNQPQHF
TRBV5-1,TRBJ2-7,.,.,TGCGCCAGCAGCTTTGAGGGAAACGAGCAGTACTTC,CASSFEGNEQYF
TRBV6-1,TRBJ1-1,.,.,TGTGCCAGCACCCCTTCGGAGGGAACTGAAGCTTTCTTT,CASTPSEGTEAFF
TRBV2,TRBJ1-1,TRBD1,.,TGTGCCAGCAGACCGACAGGGGTTAACACTGAAGCTTTCTTT,CASRPTGVNTEAFF
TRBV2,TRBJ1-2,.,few,TGTGCCAGCAGTCCTTCCGTCTACGGCTACACCTTC,CASSPSVYGYTF
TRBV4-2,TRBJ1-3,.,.,TGTGCCAGCAGCCAACGGACAGCTGGAAACACCATATATTTT,CASSQRTAGNTIYF
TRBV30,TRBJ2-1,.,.,TGTGCCTGGACGACGTCGGCTACAATGAGCACACAGTTCTTC,CAWTTSATMSTQFF
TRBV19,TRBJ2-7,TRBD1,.,TGTGCCAGTAGTTGGCGACAGGGGGCCTACGAGCAGTACTTC,CASSWRQGAYEQYF
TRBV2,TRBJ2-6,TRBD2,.,TGTGCCAGCGGCGGGAGCCCGCTTTCTGGGGCCAACGTCCTGACTTTC,CASGGSPLSGANVLTF
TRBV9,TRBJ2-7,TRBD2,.,TGTGCCAGCAGCGTAGACGGGGGGGCTTCCTACGAGCAGTACTTC,CASSVDGGASYEQYF
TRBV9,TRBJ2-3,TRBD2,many,TGTGCCAGCAGCGTGGCACAAGGACTAGATGTGACAGATACGCAGTATTTT,CASSVAQGLDVTDTQYF
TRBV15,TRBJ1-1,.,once,TGTGCCACCAGCAGAAATATGGTTGGCACTGAAGCTTTCTTT,CATSRNMVGTEAFF
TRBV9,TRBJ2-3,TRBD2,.,TGTGCCAGCAGCGTAACGGGACTAGCGGGGGGCGGTTCTACCCGAGATACGCAGTATTTT,CASSVTGLAGGGSTRDTQYF
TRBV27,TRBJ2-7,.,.,TGTGCCAGCAGGCGTGGGCTCTACGAGCAGTACTTC,CASRRGLYEQYF
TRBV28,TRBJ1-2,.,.,TGTGCCAGCAGTTGGGCCTTGGGCTGGGGGACCTATGGCTACACCTTC,CASSWALGWGTYGYTF
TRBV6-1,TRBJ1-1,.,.,TGTGCCACCACGGGACACATAAACACTGAAGCTTTCTTT,CATTGHINTEAFF
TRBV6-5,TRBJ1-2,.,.,TGTGCCACCACCAAGGCGGGCTATGGCTACACCTTC,CATTKAGYGYTF